The 18 T cell receptor beta chains below were found in one sample sequenced in a study of T-cell memory formation after mild COVID-19. One entry per CDR3 protein, called by TCRdb with MiXCR from the 5' RACE reads. The sample includes under 400,000 distinct CDR3 sequences, 21% of them seen just once. The sequenced material came from PBMCs or a T cell subset sorted from them (not recorded which). The receptors here all came from an adult woman who had mild COVID-19 (a few samples of this study predate the infection). Cell type and time point are not known.

This chain connects TRBV9 to TRBJ1-1, with D tentatively TRBD1 (5 bases). Germline V gene data show CDR1 as SGDLS and CDR2 as YYNGEE. The V and J ends lost 0 bases and 5 bases respectively, with 11 bases between them. This CDR3 comprises 14 residues. The CDR3 DNA sequence: TGTGCCAGCAGCGTAGGCGGGGCTCGGACTGAAGCTTTCTTT. The encoded protein is CASSVGGARTEAFF.

The V call is TRBV29-1, the J call TRBJ1-2; D is possibly TRBD1 (5 bases). Per germline, CDR1 SQVTM and CDR2 ANQGSEA. V gave up 3 bases and J gave up 8 bases, with 13 bases separating them. CDR3 length: 12 residues. As DNA, the CDR3 is TGCAGCGTTGATCGTCTAGGGGAGGGCTACACCTTC. This gives the protein CSVDRLGEGYTF.

This clonotype was observed a handful of times. The rearrangement joins TRBV29-1 to TRBJ2-3, with TRBD2 matching over 10 bases. The germline CDR1 and CDR2 sequences are SQVTM and ANQGSEA. This CDR3 contains 15 residues. Trimming at V came to 4 bases and at J to 4 bases, leaving 8 bases not matched to a gene. CDR3: CSVAGERGGPDTQYF. CDR3 nucleotide sequence: TGCAGCGTTGCGGGGGAGCGGGGGGGCCCAGATACGCAGTATTTT.

V gene TRBV5-5 combines with J gene TRBJ2-1, with TRBD2 matching over 9 bases. This CDR3 is 15 amino acids long. Germline lookup yields CDR1 SGHKS and CDR2 YYEKEE (reference sequence). J lost 2 bases, V lost 4 bases, and 4 bases had no gene match. DNA of the CDR3: TGTGCCAGCAGCGGCGGGGGGGCCACCTACAATGAGCAGTTCTTC. Translated, it gives CASSGGGATYNEQFF.

The sample holds many counts of this clonotype. V and J are TRBV6-2 or TRBV6-3 and TRBJ2-5; no clear D gene. CDR3 length equals 12 residues. With 4 bases removed from V and 5 bases from J, the gap between germline ends came to 8 bases. The germline V gene encodes CDR1 MNHEY and CDR2 SVGEGT. CDR3: CASSFREETQYF. The CDR3 bases are TGTGCCAGCAGTTTCCGTGAGGAGACCCAGTACTTC.

This sequence joins TRBV7-2 and TRBJ2-1, with 13 bases fitting TRBD2. V shed 5 bases, J shed 8 bases, and the junction held 6 bases outside the gene matches. CDR3 length equals 15 residues. CDR1 and CDR2 (germline): SGHTA, FQGNSA. The CDR3 spells CASSPTTSGGHEQFF. The CDR3, as DNA: TGTGCCAGCAGCCCGACGACTAGCGGGGGGCATGAGCAGTTCTTC. Supplemented by reference TRBV7-2 and TRBJ2-1, the full variable domain reads GAGVSQSPSNKVTEKGKDVELRCDPISGHTALYWYRQSLGQGLEFLIYFQGNSAPDKSGLPSDRFSAERTGGSVSTLTIQRTQQEDSAVYLCASSPTTSGGHEQFFGPGTRLTVL.

This clonotype occurred a few times. CDR3 loop: CASITGPYEQYF. The CDR3 region has the DNA TGTGCCAGCATCACAGGACCCTACGAGCAGTACTTC. This chain links TRBV7-2 with TRBJ2-7; possibly TRBD1 for D (5 bases). Germline CDR1 and CDR2: SGHTA and FQGNSA. The ends were cut back, 7 bases at V and 2 bases at J, with 9 bases in the middle. The CDR3 spans 12 residues.

V and J are TRBV5-1 and TRBJ2-1; TRBD1 agrees at 9 bases. The CDR3 has 14 residues. V lost 1 base to trimming and J lost 7 bases; unmatched junction nucleotides: 3. Germline CDR1 is SGHRS and CDR2 is YFSETQ. CDR3 amino acids: CASSLTGGRNEQFF. CDR3 DNA: TGCGCCAGCAGCTTGACAGGGGGCAGGAATGAGCAGTTCTTC.

CDR3 sequence reads: CASSTGGQSSYNEQFF. The CDR3 nucleotides read TGTGCCAGCAGCACCGGGGGACAGAGCTCCTACAATGAGCAGTTCTTC. The chain combines TRBV9 with TRBJ2-1, with D tentatively TRBD1 (7 bases). The V gene lost 4 bases and the J gene lost 0 bases, with 14 bases spanning the gap. Per the germline V gene, CDR1 is SGDLS and CDR2 is YYNGEE. The CDR3 loop spans 16 amino acids.

This clonotype has more than one count but fewer than ten. This chain connects TRBV11-2 to TRBJ2-3; tentative D call: TRBD2 (6 bases). The germline V gene encodes CDR1 SGHAT and CDR2 FQNNGV. V dropped 5 bases and J dropped 3 bases, with 12 bases sitting between them. This CDR3 has 14 amino acids. In DNA, the CDR3 is TGTGCCAGCAGCCCGGACTACGCGACAGATACGCAGTATTTT. Its protein is CASSPDYATDTQYF. Filled out from reference TRBV11-2 and TRBJ2-3, the complete variable domain reads EAGVAQSPRYKIIEKRQSVAFWCNPISGHATLYWYQQILGQGPKLLIQFQNNGVVDDSQLPKDRFSAERLKGVDSTLKIQPAKLEDSAVYLCASSPDYATDTQYFGPGTRLTVL.

This chain uses TRBV20-1 with TRBJ1-5; D is possibly TRBD1 (6 bases). V lost 0 bases, J lost 3 bases, and 12 bases lay in between. CDR3 length equals 15 residues. CDR1 is DFQATT and CDR2 is SNEGSKA in the germline V gene (reference sequence). This CDR3 reads CSARDRGAFNQPQHF. The CDR3 DNA sequence: TGCAGTGCTAGAGACCGGGGGGCGTTCAATCAGCCCCAGCATTTT.

This clonotype has more than one count but fewer than ten. The V and J genes are TRBV6-6 and TRBJ2-1, with D uncertain. The V end lost 1 base, the J end lost 12 bases, and 7 bases lay between the germline ends. CDR3 length: 11 amino acids. Per the germline V gene, CDR1 is MNHNY and CDR2 is SVGAGI (reference sequence). The CDR3 region is CASSYLAVQFF. Written as DNA, the CDR3 is TGTGCCAGCAGTTACTTGGCGGTGCAGTTCTTC.

The table lists this clonotype with a few counts. The chain has TRBV11-2 and TRBJ2-4; D might be TRBD2 (5 bases). The CDR3 has 16 residues. Germline assignment: CDR1 SGHAT and CDR2 FQNNGV. Trimming left V 3 bases short and J 6 bases short, with 18 bases between. Written as DNA, the CDR3 is TGTGCCAGCAGCTTTGGACTTCCTAAGCCAGGAAACATTCAGTACTTC. Translation gives CASSFGLPKPGNIQYF.

In its sample, this clonotype was seen many times. The rearrangement uses TRBV5-1 and TRBJ1-6; 8 bases are a match to TRBD1. V lost 0 bases to trimming and J lost 10 bases; unmatched junction nucleotides: 6. The CDR3 is made up of 15 amino acids. Germline CDR1 and CDR2: SGHRS and YFSETQ. The CDR3 region is CASSLVDREGSPLHF. The CDR3, as DNA: TGCGCCAGCAGCTTGGTGGACAGGGAGGGCTCACCCCTCCACTTT.

This chain links TRBV3-1 with TRBJ1-3, with 8 bases matching TRBD1. This CDR3 is built from 17 residues. After removal of 3 bases from V and 4 bases from J, the junction contained 11 bases not matched to a gene. In germline, CDR1 is LGHDT, CDR2 YNNKEL (reference sequence). The CDR3 bases are TGTGCCAGCAGCCAGTTCGCAGGGGGCGTCTTAGGAAACACCATATATTTT. Protein sequence: CASSQFAGGVLGNTIYF.

This chain links TRBV9 with TRBJ2-3, with 8 bases aligning to TRBD2. This CDR3 has 16 amino acids. The germline V gene encodes CDR1 SGDLS and CDR2 YYNGEE. Losses at the gene ends were 0 bases for V and 1 base for J; bases not matched to a gene: 4. The CDR3 nucleotides are TGTGCCAGCAGCGTAGATCTGCGGGGGGGCACAGATACGCAGTATTTT. Translation gives CASSVDLRGGTDTQYF.

The gene calls are TRBV4-1 and TRBJ1-1; 8 positions agree with TRBD1. V lost 2 bases and J lost 5; bases outside the gene matches: 7. The CDR3 length is 15 residues. Germline-derived CDR1 and CDR2 are MGHRA and YSYEKL. CDR3 in amino acids: CASSQTTGVWTEAFF. Written as DNA, the CDR3 is TGCGCCAGCAGCCAAACGACAGGGGTTTGGACTGAAGCTTTCTTT.

This clonotype was seen just once. This chain connects TRBV5-6 to TRBJ1-1; D not certain. With 0 bases removed from V and 1 base from J, the gap between germline ends came to 10 bases. The CDR3 consists of 15 residues. CDR1 is SGHDT and CDR2 is YYEEEE in the germline V gene. The chain's CDR3 is CASSLGSRENTEAFF. CDR3 coding DNA: TGTGCCAGCAGCTTGGGGTCGAGGGAGAACACTGAAGCTTTCTTT.